The rows below give T cell receptor beta chains drawn from one sample of a study of shared clonotypes between healthy human individuals. Assay used: immunoSEQ multiplex PCR; TCRdb lists only in-frame clones, some missing. In the table there are roughly 2.2 million clones, approximately 95% of which are singletons. The sequencing sample was made of naive CD4+ T cells from PBMCs. The source is a man aged 18-30 years in good health. Some clones in this sample may be carry-over from other donors' samples. Both conserved end residues are part of each CDR3. D genes are given only for firm matches. Clone size is shown for a subset of rows, as once, few, many or a class of expanded clone.

>TRBV9|TRBJ2-7|NA|NA
CASSVAPASYEQYF
TGTGCCAGCAGCGTAGCCCCAGCTTCCTACGAGCAGTACTTC
>TRBV27|TRBJ2-3|NA|NA
CASSSRTRGDTQYF
TGTGCCAGCAGTTCGCGGACTCGGGGAGATACGCAGTATTTT
>TRBV4-1|TRBJ1-1|NA|NA
CASSQDWVSNTEAFF
TGCGCCAGCAGCCAAGATTGGGTCAGCAACACTGAAGCTTTCTTT
>TRBV28|TRBJ1-5|NA|NA
CASSPAGDNQPQHF
TGTGCCAGCAGTCCCGCAGGGGACAATCAGCCCCAGCATTTT
>TRBV28|TRBJ2-7|NA|TRBD1
CASSLPPGQEFYEQYF
TGTGCCAGCAGCCTCCCACCGGGACAGGAGTTCTACGAGCAGTACTTC
>TRBV2|TRBJ1-4|NA|NA
CASRRRALGEKLFF
TGTGCCAGCAGACGGAGGGCCCTAGGTGAAAAACTGTTTTTT
>TRBV11-2|TRBJ2-7|NA|NA
CASSWSTYEQYF
TGTGCCAGCAGCTGGTCTACCTACGAGCAGTACTTC
>TRBV10-3|TRBJ2-3|NA|NA
CATRLTGTTDTQYF
TGTGCCACTCGTTTAACGGGGACCACAGATACGCAGTATTTT
>TRBV9|TRBJ1-4|NA|NA
CASSVQGEKLFF
TGTGCCAGCAGCGTACAGGGTGAAAAACTGTTTTTT
>TRBV5-1|TRBJ2-5|NA|NA
CASSLDGGGQETQYF
TGCGCCAGCAGCTTGGATGGGGGAGGCCAAGAGACCCAGTACTTC
>TRBV20-1|TRBJ2-7|NA|TRBD2
CTTGGSEQYF
TGCACCACGGGGGGGAGCGAGCAGTACTTC
>TRBV27|TRBJ2-1|NA|NA
CASSFKMGDINEQFF
TGTGCCAGCAGTTTTAAAATGGGGGACATCAATGAGCAGTTCTTC
>TRBV6-6|TRBJ2-1|NA|NA
CASLGGPYYNEQFF
TGTGCCAGTCTCGGGGGACCATATTACAATGAGCAGTTCTTC
>TRBV7-3|TRBJ2-3|NA|NA
CASSLFGGADTQYF
TGTGCCAGCAGCCTCTTCGGGGGCGCAGATACGCAGTATTTT
>TRBV9|TRBJ2-3|NA|NA
CASSVAERSTDTQYF
TGTGCCAGCAGCGTAGCCGAGCGGAGCACAGATACGCAGTATTTT
>TRBV5-1|TRBJ2-1|NA|TRBD1
CASSLRQGAYNEQFF
TGCGCCAGCAGCTTACGACAGGGAGCCTACAATGAGCAGTTCTTC
>TRBV2|TRBJ2-1|NA|NA
CASRGNEQFF
TGTGCCAGCAGGGGGAATGAGCAGTTCTTC
>TRBV29-1|TRBJ1-6|NA|TRBD1
CSVKDRNSPLHF
TGCAGCGTCAAGGACAGGAATTCACCCCTCCACTTT
>TRBV5-1|TRBJ2-3|NA|TRBD2
CASSFTSGDGTTDTQYF
TGCGCCAGCAGCTTCACTAGCGGAGACGGGACCACAGATACGCAGTATTTT
>TRBV5-4|TRBJ2-7|NA|NA
CASRDGGPPNSEQYF
TGTGCCAGCAGGGACGGAGGGCCCCCGAACTCCGAGCAGTACTTC
>TRBV19|TRBJ1-4|NA|NA
CATRLRGAGNEKLFF
TGTGCCACCCGATTGCGGGGGGCTGGTAATGAAAAACTGTTTTTT
>TRBV29-1|TRBJ1-2|NA|NA
CSVDPGGAHYGYTF
TGCAGCGTTGACCCCGGGGGGGCTCACTATGGCTACACCTTC
>TRBV5-1|TRBJ2-3|NA|TRBD2
CASSHGLAGGPEGADTQYF
TGCGCCAGCAGCCACGGACTAGCGGGAGGGCCTGAAGGGGCAGATACGCAGTATTTT
>TRBV11-2|TRBJ1-1|NA|TRBD1
CASSPPTGAYTEAFF
TGTGCCAGCAGCCCCCCGACAGGGGCATACACTGAAGCTTTCTTT
>TRBV6-1|TRBJ2-7|NA|TRBD1
CASKVEAGGLYEQYF
TGTGCCAGCAAAGTGGAGGCAGGGGGCCTCTACGAGCAGTACTTC
>TRBV11-2|TRBJ2-7|NA|NA
CASSLPRGYEQYF
TGTGCCAGCAGCTTACCCCGGGGGTACGAGCAGTACTTC
>TRBV9|TRBJ1-2|NA|TRBD1
CASSAGTGANYGYTF
TGTGCCAGCAGCGCCGGGACAGGGGCTAACTATGGCTACACCTTC
>TRBV6-6|TRBJ2-5|once|NA
CASSYSRLQETQYF
TGTGCCAGCAGTTACTCCAGGCTACAAGAGACCCAGTACTTC
>TRBV28|TRBJ1-4|NA|TRBD1
CASSWGTADNEKLFF
TGTGCCAGCAGTTGGGGGACAGCCGATAATGAAAAACTGTTTTTT
>TRBV7-3|TRBJ1-2|NA|NA
CASSLMEGQYGYTF
TGTGCCAGCAGCTTAATGGAGGGGCAGTATGGCTACACCTTC
>TRBV5-1|TRBJ1-3|once|NA
CASRPLPDSGNTIYF
TGCGCCAGCAGACCCCTTCCCGACTCTGGAAACACCATATATTTT
>TRBV19|TRBJ1-5|NA|NA
CASSISGDKPQHF
TGTGCCAGTAGTATTTCAGGGGATAAGCCCCAGCATTTT
>TRBV28|TRBJ2-6|NA|NA
CASSYYTGDPGANVLTF
TGTGCCAGCAGTTACTATACAGGAGATCCTGGGGCCAACGTCCTGACTTTC
>TRBV14|TRBJ2-1|NA|NA
CASSQDFVTSSYNEQFF
TGTGCCAGCAGCCAAGATTTTGTGACTAGCTCCTACAATGAGCAGTTCTTC
>TRBV6-1|TRBJ2-6|NA|NA
CASRNQGSGANVLTF
TGTGCCAGCAGAAACCAGGGTTCTGGGGCCAACGTCCTGACTTTC
>TRBV4-2|TRBJ1-2|NA|NA
CASSQGDVANYGYTF
TGTGCCAGCAGCCAAGGGGACGTGGCTAACTATGGCTACACCTTC
>TRBV5-1|TRBJ2-1|NA|TRBD2
CASSLGGRGYNEQFF
TGCGCCAGCAGCTTGGGTGGGAGGGGATACAATGAGCAGTTCTTC
>TRBV6-1|TRBJ2-7|NA|TRBD2
CASSEFSGRSSYEQYF
TGTGCCAGCAGTGAATTTAGCGGGAGGAGCTCCTACGAGCAGTACTTC
>TRBV30|TRBJ1-2|NA|TRBD1
CAWSNTDRGTGYTF
TGTGCCTGGTCAAACACCGACAGGGGAACTGGCTACACCTTC
>TRBV18|TRBJ2-2|NA|NA
CASSPILGHRVISTGELFF
TGTGCCAGCTCACCAATCCTCGGCCACAGGGTTATCAGCACCGGGGAGCTGTTTTTT
>TRBV18|TRBJ1-1|NA|TRBD1
CASSPQGVGGTEAFF
TGTGCCAGCTCACCCCAGGGGGTTGGGGGCACTGAAGCTTTCTTT
>TRBV27|TRBJ1-2|NA|NA
CASSLYGGGIPYTF
TGTGCCAGCAGTTTATACGGCGGGGGGATTCCCTACACCTTC
>TRBV5-1|TRBJ2-7|NA|NA
CASSSGPSYEQYF
TGCGCCAGCAGCTCGGGACCGAGCTACGAGCAGTACTTC
>TRBV5-1|TRBJ2-5|NA|NA
CASSPKGQGGVTQYF
TGCGCCAGCAGCCCTAAGGGGCAGGGTGGTGTGACCCAGTACTTC
>TRBV19|TRBJ2-5|NA|NA
CASSITRRETQYF
TGTGCCAGTAGTATTACTAGGCGGGAGACCCAGTACTTC